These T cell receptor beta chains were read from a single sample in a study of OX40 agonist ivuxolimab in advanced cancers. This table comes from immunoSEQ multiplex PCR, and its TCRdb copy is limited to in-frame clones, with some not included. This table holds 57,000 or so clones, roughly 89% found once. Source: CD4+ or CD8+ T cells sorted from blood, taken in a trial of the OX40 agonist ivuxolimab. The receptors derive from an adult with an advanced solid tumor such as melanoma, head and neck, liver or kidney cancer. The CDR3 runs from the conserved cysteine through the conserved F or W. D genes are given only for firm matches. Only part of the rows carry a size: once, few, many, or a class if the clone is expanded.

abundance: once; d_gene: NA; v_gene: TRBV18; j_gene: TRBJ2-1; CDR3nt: TGTGCCAGCTCACCACCGGGACACATATACAATGAGCAGTTCTTC; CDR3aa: CASSPPGHIYNEQFF
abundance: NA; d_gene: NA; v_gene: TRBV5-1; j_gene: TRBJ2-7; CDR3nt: TGCGCCAGCAGCTTGCCGGGGGTGAGCGAGCAGTACTTC; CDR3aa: CASSLPGVSEQYF
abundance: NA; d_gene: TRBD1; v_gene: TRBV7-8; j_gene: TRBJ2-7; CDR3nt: TGTGCCAGCAGCTCGCAGGGGGACGAGCAGTACTTC; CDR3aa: CASSSQGDEQYF
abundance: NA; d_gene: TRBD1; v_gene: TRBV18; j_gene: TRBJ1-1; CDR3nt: TGTGCCAGCTTAAGCTCGGGACAGGATGCTGAAGCTTTCTTT; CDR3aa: CASLSSGQDAEAFF
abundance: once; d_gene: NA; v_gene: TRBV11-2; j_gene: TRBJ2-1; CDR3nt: TGTGCCAGCAGCTTGAGCGGAGGGGAAGGTAAGCAGTTCTTC; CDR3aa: CASSLSGGEGKQFF
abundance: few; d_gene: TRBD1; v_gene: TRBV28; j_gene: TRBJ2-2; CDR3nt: TGTGCCAGCAAAGGGGGGACAGGGGTCACCGGGGAGCTGTTTTTT; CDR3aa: CASKGGTGVTGELFF
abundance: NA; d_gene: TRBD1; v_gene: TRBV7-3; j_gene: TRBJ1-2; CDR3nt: TGTGCCAGCAGCTCCGGACAGGGATACGGCTACACCTTC; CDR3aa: CASSSGQGYGYTF
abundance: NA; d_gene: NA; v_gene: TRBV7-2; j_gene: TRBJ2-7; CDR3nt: TGTGCCAGCAGCTTAGTCTTGCAGTACGAGCAGTACTTC; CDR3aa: CASSLVLQYEQYF
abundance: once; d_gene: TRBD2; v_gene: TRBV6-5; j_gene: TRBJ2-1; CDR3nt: TGTGCCAGCAGTTACTCGTTCCTAGCGGGGTACAATGAGCAGTTCTTC; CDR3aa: CASSYSFLAGYNEQFF
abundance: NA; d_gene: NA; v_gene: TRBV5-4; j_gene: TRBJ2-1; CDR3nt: TGTGCCAGCAGCACCGGACTTGAACAGATAAGCTCCTACAATGAGCAGTTCTTC; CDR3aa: CASSTGLEQISSYNEQFF
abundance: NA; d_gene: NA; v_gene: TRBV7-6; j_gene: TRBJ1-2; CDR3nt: TGTGCCAGCAGCTTAGAGGGGCACTATGGCTACACCTTC; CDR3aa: CASSLEGHYGYTF
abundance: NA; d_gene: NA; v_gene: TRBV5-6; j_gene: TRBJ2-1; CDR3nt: TGTGCCAGCAGCCCGGGACTCTTGAATGAGCAGTTCTTC; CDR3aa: CASSPGLLNEQFF
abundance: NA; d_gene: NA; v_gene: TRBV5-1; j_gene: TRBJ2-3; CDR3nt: TGCGCCAGCAGCTCTCCCGGGACTGATGAAAAAGATACGCAGTATTTT; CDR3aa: CASSSPGTDEKDTQYF
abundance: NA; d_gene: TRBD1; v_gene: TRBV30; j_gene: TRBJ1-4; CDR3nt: TGTGCCTGGAGTGAGCCAGGGGGCCGGGAAAAACTGTTTTTT; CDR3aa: CAWSEPGGREKLFF
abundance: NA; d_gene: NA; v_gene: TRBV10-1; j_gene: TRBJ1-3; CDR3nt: TGCGCCCCACTTCGATGGGATAGGGCCCCGCGAATTTTAGGAAACACCATATATTTT; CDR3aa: CAPLRWDRAPRILGNTIYF
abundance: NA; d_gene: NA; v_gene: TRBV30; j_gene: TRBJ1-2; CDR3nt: TGTGCCTGGAGTAGTGACAGTAACTATGGCTACACCTTC; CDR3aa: CAWSSDSNYGYTF
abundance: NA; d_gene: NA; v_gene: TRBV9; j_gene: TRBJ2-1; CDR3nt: TGTGCCAGCAGCTCTGACCCCAACGCAGTCAATGAGCAGTTCTTC; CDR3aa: CASSSDPNAVNEQFF
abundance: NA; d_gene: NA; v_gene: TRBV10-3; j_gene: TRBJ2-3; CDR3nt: TGTGCCATCGGAGGGGCCCTAGATACGCAGTATTTT; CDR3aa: CAIGGALDTQYF
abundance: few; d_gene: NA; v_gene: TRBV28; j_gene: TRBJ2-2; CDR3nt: TGTGCCAGCAGTTTTCTTGAAAGCTGGCGGAACACCGGGGAGCTGTTTTTT; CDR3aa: CASSFLESWRNTGELFF
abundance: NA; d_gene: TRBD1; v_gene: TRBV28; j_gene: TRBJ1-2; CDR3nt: TGTGCCAGCAGCACACCCGACCCGGGACAGAAAAACTATGGCTACACCTTC; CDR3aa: CASSTPDPGQKNYGYTF
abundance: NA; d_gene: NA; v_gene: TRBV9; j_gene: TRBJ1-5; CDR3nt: TGTGCCAGCAGCGCCCCGGGCCCCAGCAATCAGCCCCAGCATTTT; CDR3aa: CASSAPGPSNQPQHF
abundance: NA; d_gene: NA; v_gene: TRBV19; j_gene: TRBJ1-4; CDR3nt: TGTGCCACTAGCCGGGGGGCGGATGAAAAACTGTTTTTT; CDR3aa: CATSRGADEKLFF
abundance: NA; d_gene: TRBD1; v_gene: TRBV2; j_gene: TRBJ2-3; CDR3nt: TGTGCCAGCGTCCGGGACAGGGTAGAAACAGATACGCAGTATTTT; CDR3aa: CASVRDRVETDTQYF
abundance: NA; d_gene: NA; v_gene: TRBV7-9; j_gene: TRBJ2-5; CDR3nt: TGTGCCAGCAGCCCCCGGAACGGAGGGACCCAGTACTTC; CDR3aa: CASSPRNGGTQYF
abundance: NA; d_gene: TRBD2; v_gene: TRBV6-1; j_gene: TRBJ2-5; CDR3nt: TGTGCCAGCAGTGAACATACTAGCGGGAGGGGGGAGACCCAGTACTTC; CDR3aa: CASSEHTSGRGETQYF
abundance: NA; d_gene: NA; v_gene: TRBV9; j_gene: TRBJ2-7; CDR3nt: TGTGCCAGCAGCCCCCAGGACACTAGGAACTACTACGAGCAGTACTTC; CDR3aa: CASSPQDTRNYYEQYF
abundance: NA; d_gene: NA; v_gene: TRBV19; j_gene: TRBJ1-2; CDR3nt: TGTGCCAGTAGTCCCGACAGGCGCTATGGCTACACCTTC; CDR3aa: CASSPDRRYGYTF